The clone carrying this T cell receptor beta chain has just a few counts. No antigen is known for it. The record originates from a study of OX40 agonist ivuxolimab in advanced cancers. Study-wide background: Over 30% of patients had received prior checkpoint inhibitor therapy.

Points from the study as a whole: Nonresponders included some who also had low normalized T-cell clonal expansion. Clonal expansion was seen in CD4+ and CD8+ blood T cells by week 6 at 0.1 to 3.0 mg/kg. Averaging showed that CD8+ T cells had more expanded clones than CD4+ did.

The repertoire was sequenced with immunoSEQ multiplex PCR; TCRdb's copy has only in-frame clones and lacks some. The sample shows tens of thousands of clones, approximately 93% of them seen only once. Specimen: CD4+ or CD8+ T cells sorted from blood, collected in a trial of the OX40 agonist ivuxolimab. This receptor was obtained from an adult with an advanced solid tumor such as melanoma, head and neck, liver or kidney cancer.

The CDR3 sequence is CASSPGRMETQYF. DNA for the CDR3: TGTGCCAGCTCACCCGGACGAATGGAGACCCAGTACTTC. The rearrangement links TRBV18 to TRBJ2-5; D is undetermined. Trimming pared 3 bases from V and 5 bases from J, leaving 10 bases between. The CDR3 spans 13 residues. CDR1 is KGHSH, CDR2 LQKENI, per germline.